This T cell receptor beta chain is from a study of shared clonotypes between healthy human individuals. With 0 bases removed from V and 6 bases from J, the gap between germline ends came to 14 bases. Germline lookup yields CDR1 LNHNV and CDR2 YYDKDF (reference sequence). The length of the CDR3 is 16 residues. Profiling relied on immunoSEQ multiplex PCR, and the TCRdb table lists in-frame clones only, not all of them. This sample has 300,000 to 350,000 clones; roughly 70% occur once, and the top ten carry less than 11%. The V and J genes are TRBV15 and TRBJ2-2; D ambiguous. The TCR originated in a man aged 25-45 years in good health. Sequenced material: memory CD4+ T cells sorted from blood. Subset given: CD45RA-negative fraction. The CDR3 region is CATSRDYGQMAGELFF. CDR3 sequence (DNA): TGTGCCACCAGCAGAGATTACGGGCAGATGGCCGGGGAGCTGTTTTTT.